A selection of T cell receptor beta chains follows, all from one sample in a study of blood T cell repertoires in COVID-19. TCRdb keeps only in-frame clones here, not all; method: immunoSEQ multiplex PCR. The sample carries approximately 70,000 clones, over 65% recorded once. Source material: peripheral blood. These receptors all stem from a woman in her seventies with acute or convalescent COVID-19. CDR3s include the opening cysteine and the closing phenylalanine or tryptophan. Fields, in order: J gene, V gene, CDR3 protein.

J: TRBJ1-5
V: TRBV4-2
CDR3: CASSIVKGQPQHF

J: TRBJ2-7
V: TRBV7-9
CDR3: CASSLSGNEQYF

J: TRBJ2-7
V: TRBV11-1
CDR3: CASSLGDRQDEQYF

J: TRBJ2-7
V: TRBV19
CDR3: CASSLGLAGEQYF

J: TRBJ1-1
V: TRBV7-8
CDR3: CASSRDRNTEAFF

J: TRBJ1-5
V: TRBV6-1
CDR3: CASSESQGARQPQHF

J: TRBJ1-6
V: TRBV14
CDR3: CASSQKTGTAPLHF

J: TRBJ1-1
V: TRBV19
CDR3: CASSRGTGPSNTEAFF

J: TRBJ2-3
V: TRBV5-4
CDR3: CASSLIAGETDTQYF

J: TRBJ1-4
V: TRBV27
CDR3: CASSLSGREKLFF

J: TRBJ2-7
V: TRBV28
CDR3: CASSPTGNSYEQYF

J: TRBJ1-2
V: TRBV11-2
CDR3: CASFSRGLGYGYTF

J: TRBJ1-6
V: TRBV2
CDR3: CASSEKGGNSPLHF

J: TRBJ2-1
V: TRBV6-2/TRBV6-3
CDR3: CASSLAGEYNEQFF

J: TRBJ2-5
V: TRBV4-3
CDR3: CASSQGNFRGTGETQYF

J: TRBJ1-2
V: TRBV6-1
CDR3: CASSDSQSGDGYTF

J: TRBJ2-2
V: TRBV5-1
CDR3: CASSSGARVNTGELFF

J: TRBJ1-1
V: TRBV2
CDR3: CASRMTGKYTEAFF

J: TRBJ2-7
V: TRBV2
CDR3: CASSEREVSYEQYF

J: TRBJ1-6
V: TRBV19
CDR3: CASRSRDSNNSPLHF

J: TRBJ1-2
V: TRBV27
CDR3: CASSLYRGGYDYGYTF

J: TRBJ2-3
V: TRBV14
CDR3: CASSQWGPTTDTQYF

J: TRBJ2-7
V: TRBV14
CDR3: CASRLAGGGNEQYF

J: TRBJ2-7
V: TRBV9
CDR3: CASSVVASGEQYF

J: TRBJ2-7
V: TRBV7-9
CDR3: CASSLEFSGKPYEQYF

J: TRBJ1-1
V: TRBV2
CDR3: CASSYKGGDTEAFF

J: TRBJ1-1
V: TRBV15
CDR3: CATSRGGTGGGTEAFF

J: TRBJ2-5
V: TRBV2
CDR3: CASSVDRQETQYF

J: TRBJ1-4
V: TRBV7-2
CDR3: CASRTGLTNEKLFF

J: TRBJ1-2
V: TRBV7-8
CDR3: CASSLGGSGTGLYGYTF

J: TRBJ2-3
V: TRBV9
CDR3: CASSVSTGVGTDTQYF

J: TRBJ2-2
V: TRBV9
CDR3: CASSVESSAHGELFF

J: TRBJ2-5
V: TRBV10-3
CDR3: CATYNRGVGETQYF

J: TRBJ1-6
V: TRBV27
CDR3: CASILRAGHNSPLHF

J: TRBJ2-7
V: TRBV12-5
CDR3: CASGPGSRGGYEQYF

J: TRBJ1-1
V: TRBV5-1
CDR3: CASSLTGHLNTEAFF

J: TRBJ2-7
V: TRBV5-1
CDR3: CASSADTYEQYF

J: TRBJ2-7
V: TRBV28
CDR3: CASSLTVAYEQYF

J: TRBJ2-7
V: TRBV12-3/TRBV12-4
CDR3: CASSYPGTYEQYF

J: TRBJ1-2
V: TRBV5-1
CDR3: CASSLDRGRDYGYTF

J: TRBJ1-1
V: TRBV27
CDR3: CASSFQGARGPSTEAFF

J: TRBJ2-1
V: TRBV18
CDR3: CASSSRGIAGFNEQFF

J: TRBJ1-1
V: TRBV7-2
CDR3: CASTLSIRQGEAFF

J: TRBJ2-4
V: TRBV4-2
CDR3: CASSQERLRQGLNIQYF

J: TRBJ1-1
V: TRBV3-1/TRBV3-2
CDR3: CASILNRGRGVFAEAFF

J: TRBJ1-5
V: TRBV6-5
CDR3: CASSLRQGDQPQHF

J: TRBJ1-5
V: TRBV2
CDR3: CASSGRDRGSGSNQPQHF

J: TRBJ2-1
V: TRBV7-2
CDR3: CASSRPSSNEQFF

J: TRBJ1-1
V: TRBV5-6
CDR3: CASSLADEAFF